This T cell receptor (beta chain) was captured in a study of T cells after yellow fever vaccination. The study, taken as a whole, reports: Boosting was followed by the reappearance of most primary-vaccination clones (just under 97% CD4, 85% to 90% CD8). CD4 and CD8 compartments shared a small share of clonotypes.

Germline V gene data show CDR1 as SGHTA and CDR2 as FQGTGA. V shed 1 base and J shed 3 bases, with 11 bases lying between them. The length of the CDR3 is 15 residues. In its sample, this clonotype was seen a few times. The target antigen is unknown. Via MiXCR, TCRdb re-called the 5' RACE reads, giving one row per CDR3 protein. The repertoire consists of 100,000 to 150,000 distinct CDR3 sequences, with under 9% occurring once and the leading ten covering about 40%. The clonotype was recovered from a man between 18 and 35 years old who received the YFV17D yellow fever vaccine. The sequencing used CD8+ T cells sorted from PBMCs, collected on the day of the yellow fever booster vaccination. The chain employs TRBV7-3 and TRBJ2-3, with a weak D call TRBD2 (5 bases). The CDR3 nucleotides read TGTGCCAGCAGCTTAAGTTCTAGCTCAACAGATACGCAGTATTTT. Amino acid sequence: CASSLSSSSTDTQYF.